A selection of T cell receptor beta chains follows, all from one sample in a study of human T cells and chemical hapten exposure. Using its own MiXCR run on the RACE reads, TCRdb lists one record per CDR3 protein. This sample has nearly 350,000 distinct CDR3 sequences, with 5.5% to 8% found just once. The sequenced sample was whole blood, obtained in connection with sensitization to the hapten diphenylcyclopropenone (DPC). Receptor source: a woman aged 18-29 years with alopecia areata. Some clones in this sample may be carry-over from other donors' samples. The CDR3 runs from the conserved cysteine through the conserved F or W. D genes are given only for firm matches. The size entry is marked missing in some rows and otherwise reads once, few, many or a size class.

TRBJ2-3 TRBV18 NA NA CASSPIDGDTQYF TGTGCCAGCTCACCAATAGATGGAGATACGCAGTATTTT
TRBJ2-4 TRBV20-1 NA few CSASSAPPLARNIQYF TGCAGTGCTAGTAGCGCGCCTCCGCTAGCCAGAAACATTCAGTACTTC
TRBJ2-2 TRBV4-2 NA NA CASSPEEAGEISGELFF TGTGCCAGCAGCCCCGAGGAGGCAGGGGAGATATCCGGGGAGCTGTTTTTT
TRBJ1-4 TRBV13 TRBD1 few CASRASGTVNEKLFF TGTGCCAGCAGGGCCTCCGGGACAGTGAATGAAAAACTGTTTTTT
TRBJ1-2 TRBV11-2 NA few CASSLDRSSSGYTF TGTGCCAGCAGCTTAGATCGAAGCAGCAGTGGCTACACCTTC
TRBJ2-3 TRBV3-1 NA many CASSPRGGPYTQYF TGTGCCAGCAGCCCGAGGGGGGGGCCATATACGCAGTATTTT
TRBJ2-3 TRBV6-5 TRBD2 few CATSPGAGADGTDTQYF TGTGCCACCTCTCCGGGAGCGGGGGCAGACGGGACAGATACGCAGTATTTT
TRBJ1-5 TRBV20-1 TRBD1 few CSARRDRGLSQPQHF TGCAGTGCTAGAAGGGACAGGGGGCTGAGTCAGCCCCAGCATTTT
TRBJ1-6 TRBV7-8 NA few CASSPFDIPYNSPLHF TGTGCCAGCAGCCCGTTTGACATCCCCTATAATTCACCCCTCCACTTT
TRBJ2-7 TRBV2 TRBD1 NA CASRYRGLPYEQYF TGTGCCAGCAGATACAGGGGGCTGCCCTACGAGCAGTACTTC
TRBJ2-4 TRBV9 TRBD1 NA CASSVAGGGYIQYF TGTGCCAGCAGCGTGGCAGGGGGTGGATACATTCAGTACTTC
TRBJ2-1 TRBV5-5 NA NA CASSIPLPYNEQFF TGTGCCAGCAGTATTCCCCTACCATACAATGAGCAGTTCTTC
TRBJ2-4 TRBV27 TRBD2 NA CASSPSLSGGPENIQYF TGTGCCAGCAGTCCATCTCTGTCGGGGGGGCCAGAGAACATTCAGTACTTC
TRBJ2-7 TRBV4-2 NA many CASSQDGGSYEQYF TGTGCCAGCAGCCAAGATGGAGGGTCCTACGAGCAGTACTTC